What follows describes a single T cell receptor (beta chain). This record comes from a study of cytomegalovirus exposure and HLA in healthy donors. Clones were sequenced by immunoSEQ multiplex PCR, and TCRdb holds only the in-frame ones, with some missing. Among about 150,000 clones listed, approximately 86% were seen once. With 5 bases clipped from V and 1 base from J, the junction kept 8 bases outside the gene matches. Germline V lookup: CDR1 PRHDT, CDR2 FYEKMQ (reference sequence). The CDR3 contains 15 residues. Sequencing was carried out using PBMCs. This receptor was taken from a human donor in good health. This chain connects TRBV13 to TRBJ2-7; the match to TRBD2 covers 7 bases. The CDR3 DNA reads TGTGCCAGCAGCCTTGTGCGGGGGACGTCCTACGAGCAGTACTTC. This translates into CASSLVRGTSYEQYF.